The rows below give T cell receptor beta chains drawn from one sample of a study of cytomegalovirus exposure and HLA in healthy donors. TCRdb keeps only in-frame clones here, not all; method: immunoSEQ multiplex PCR. The sample records 150,000 to 200,000 clones, around 80% being singletons. Sequencing was performed on PBMCs. Receptor source: a woman aged 45-60 years in good health and CMV-seropositive. The conserved cysteine and the conserved F or W are not part of the CDR3 here. Fields, in order: V gene, J gene, CDR3 length, CDR3 protein.

V: TRBV18
J: TRBJ1-2
length: 13
CDR3: ASSPGILMGYGYT

V: TRBV6-4
J: TRBJ2-1
length: 12
CDR3: ASSEENGASEQF

V: TRBV5-1
J: TRBJ1-1
length: 12
CDR3: ASSNTGQNPEAF

V: TRBV28
J: TRBJ2-7
length: 14
CDR3: ASSPGGLGESVEQY

V: TRBV2
J: TRBJ1-5
length: 12
CDR3: ASKGQGDNQPQH

V: TRBV28
J: TRBJ1-1
length: 18
CDR3: ASSLLGQGAVSGLNTEAF

V: TRBV30
J: TRBJ2-7
length: 14
CDR3: AWSVLGSAVGGEQY

V: TRBV29-1
J: TRBJ1-1
length: 11
CDR3: SASGTGGTEAF

V: TRBV4-3
J: TRBJ1-2
length: 15
CDR3: ASSQDRGLGQIYGYT

V: TRBV2
J: TRBJ1-2
length: 9
CDR3: VSREGGTSR

V: TRBV10-3
J: TRBJ2-5
length: 15
CDR3: AISESGLVGPRGTQY

V: TRBV5-1
J: TRBJ1-1
length: 11
CDR3: ASSGTPNTEAF

V: TRBV5-5
J: TRBJ1-5
length: 15
CDR3: ASSSLPTGGRNQPQH

V: TRBV5-1
J: TRBJ1-5
length: 13
CDR3: ASSLGDRVGQPQH

V: TRBV7-2
J: TRBJ1-5
length: 13
CDR3: ASSSTGYSNQPQH

V: TRBV4-3
J: TRBJ2-6
length: 12
CDR3: ASSQRSGANVLT

V: TRBV19
J: TRBJ2-1
length: 14
CDR3: ASIASGRRDYNEQF

V: TRBV5-1
J: TRBJ2-1
length: 12
CDR3: ASSPGQGRNEQF

V: TRBV7-9
J: TRBJ1-5
length: 15
CDR3: ASSPGQDSFSGEPQH

V: TRBV5-1
J: TRBJ2-3
length: 13
CDR3: ASSFGGGDTDTQY

V: TRBV9
J: TRBJ2-3
length: 15
CDR3: ASSEGTTSPPIHTQY

V: TRBV27
J: TRBJ2-3
length: 13
CDR3: ASSSSGRRTDTQY

V: TRBV30
J: TRBJ1-1
length: 12
CDR3: AWSGEPLNTEAF

V: TRBV19
J: TRBJ1-1
length: 15
CDR3: ASSIGLDRGHNTEAF

V: TRBV7-2
J: TRBJ2-7
length: 12
CDR3: ASSVKGVGYEQY

V: TRBV7-9
J: TRBJ2-7
length: 12
CDR3: ASSLVFRGNEQY

V: TRBV9
J: TRBJ1-6
length: 15
CDR3: ASSSHSGTGSNSPLN

V: TRBV11-2
J: TRBJ2-3
length: 14
CDR3: ASSSYTSGHGDTQY

V: TRBV30
J: TRBJ1-2
length: 11
CDR3: ASHRQGARGYT

V: TRBV7-9
J: TRBJ2-2
length: 12
CDR3: SSSFFINTGELF

V: TRBV18
J: TRBJ1-3
length: 12
CDR3: ASSRDSSGNTIY

V: TRBV7-6
J: TRBJ2-1
length: 14
CDR3: AGSPGVVAGDNEQF

V: TRBV25-1
J: TRBJ2-1
length: 12
CDR3: ASGNQGSYNEQF

V: TRBV9
J: TRBJ1-4
length: 13
CDR3: ASSVQGRTNEKLF

V: TRBV28
J: TRBJ2-4
length: 9
CDR3: ASSHRGLLH

V: TRBV4-2
J: TRBJ1-4
length: 13
CDR3: ASSQTGTGNEKLF